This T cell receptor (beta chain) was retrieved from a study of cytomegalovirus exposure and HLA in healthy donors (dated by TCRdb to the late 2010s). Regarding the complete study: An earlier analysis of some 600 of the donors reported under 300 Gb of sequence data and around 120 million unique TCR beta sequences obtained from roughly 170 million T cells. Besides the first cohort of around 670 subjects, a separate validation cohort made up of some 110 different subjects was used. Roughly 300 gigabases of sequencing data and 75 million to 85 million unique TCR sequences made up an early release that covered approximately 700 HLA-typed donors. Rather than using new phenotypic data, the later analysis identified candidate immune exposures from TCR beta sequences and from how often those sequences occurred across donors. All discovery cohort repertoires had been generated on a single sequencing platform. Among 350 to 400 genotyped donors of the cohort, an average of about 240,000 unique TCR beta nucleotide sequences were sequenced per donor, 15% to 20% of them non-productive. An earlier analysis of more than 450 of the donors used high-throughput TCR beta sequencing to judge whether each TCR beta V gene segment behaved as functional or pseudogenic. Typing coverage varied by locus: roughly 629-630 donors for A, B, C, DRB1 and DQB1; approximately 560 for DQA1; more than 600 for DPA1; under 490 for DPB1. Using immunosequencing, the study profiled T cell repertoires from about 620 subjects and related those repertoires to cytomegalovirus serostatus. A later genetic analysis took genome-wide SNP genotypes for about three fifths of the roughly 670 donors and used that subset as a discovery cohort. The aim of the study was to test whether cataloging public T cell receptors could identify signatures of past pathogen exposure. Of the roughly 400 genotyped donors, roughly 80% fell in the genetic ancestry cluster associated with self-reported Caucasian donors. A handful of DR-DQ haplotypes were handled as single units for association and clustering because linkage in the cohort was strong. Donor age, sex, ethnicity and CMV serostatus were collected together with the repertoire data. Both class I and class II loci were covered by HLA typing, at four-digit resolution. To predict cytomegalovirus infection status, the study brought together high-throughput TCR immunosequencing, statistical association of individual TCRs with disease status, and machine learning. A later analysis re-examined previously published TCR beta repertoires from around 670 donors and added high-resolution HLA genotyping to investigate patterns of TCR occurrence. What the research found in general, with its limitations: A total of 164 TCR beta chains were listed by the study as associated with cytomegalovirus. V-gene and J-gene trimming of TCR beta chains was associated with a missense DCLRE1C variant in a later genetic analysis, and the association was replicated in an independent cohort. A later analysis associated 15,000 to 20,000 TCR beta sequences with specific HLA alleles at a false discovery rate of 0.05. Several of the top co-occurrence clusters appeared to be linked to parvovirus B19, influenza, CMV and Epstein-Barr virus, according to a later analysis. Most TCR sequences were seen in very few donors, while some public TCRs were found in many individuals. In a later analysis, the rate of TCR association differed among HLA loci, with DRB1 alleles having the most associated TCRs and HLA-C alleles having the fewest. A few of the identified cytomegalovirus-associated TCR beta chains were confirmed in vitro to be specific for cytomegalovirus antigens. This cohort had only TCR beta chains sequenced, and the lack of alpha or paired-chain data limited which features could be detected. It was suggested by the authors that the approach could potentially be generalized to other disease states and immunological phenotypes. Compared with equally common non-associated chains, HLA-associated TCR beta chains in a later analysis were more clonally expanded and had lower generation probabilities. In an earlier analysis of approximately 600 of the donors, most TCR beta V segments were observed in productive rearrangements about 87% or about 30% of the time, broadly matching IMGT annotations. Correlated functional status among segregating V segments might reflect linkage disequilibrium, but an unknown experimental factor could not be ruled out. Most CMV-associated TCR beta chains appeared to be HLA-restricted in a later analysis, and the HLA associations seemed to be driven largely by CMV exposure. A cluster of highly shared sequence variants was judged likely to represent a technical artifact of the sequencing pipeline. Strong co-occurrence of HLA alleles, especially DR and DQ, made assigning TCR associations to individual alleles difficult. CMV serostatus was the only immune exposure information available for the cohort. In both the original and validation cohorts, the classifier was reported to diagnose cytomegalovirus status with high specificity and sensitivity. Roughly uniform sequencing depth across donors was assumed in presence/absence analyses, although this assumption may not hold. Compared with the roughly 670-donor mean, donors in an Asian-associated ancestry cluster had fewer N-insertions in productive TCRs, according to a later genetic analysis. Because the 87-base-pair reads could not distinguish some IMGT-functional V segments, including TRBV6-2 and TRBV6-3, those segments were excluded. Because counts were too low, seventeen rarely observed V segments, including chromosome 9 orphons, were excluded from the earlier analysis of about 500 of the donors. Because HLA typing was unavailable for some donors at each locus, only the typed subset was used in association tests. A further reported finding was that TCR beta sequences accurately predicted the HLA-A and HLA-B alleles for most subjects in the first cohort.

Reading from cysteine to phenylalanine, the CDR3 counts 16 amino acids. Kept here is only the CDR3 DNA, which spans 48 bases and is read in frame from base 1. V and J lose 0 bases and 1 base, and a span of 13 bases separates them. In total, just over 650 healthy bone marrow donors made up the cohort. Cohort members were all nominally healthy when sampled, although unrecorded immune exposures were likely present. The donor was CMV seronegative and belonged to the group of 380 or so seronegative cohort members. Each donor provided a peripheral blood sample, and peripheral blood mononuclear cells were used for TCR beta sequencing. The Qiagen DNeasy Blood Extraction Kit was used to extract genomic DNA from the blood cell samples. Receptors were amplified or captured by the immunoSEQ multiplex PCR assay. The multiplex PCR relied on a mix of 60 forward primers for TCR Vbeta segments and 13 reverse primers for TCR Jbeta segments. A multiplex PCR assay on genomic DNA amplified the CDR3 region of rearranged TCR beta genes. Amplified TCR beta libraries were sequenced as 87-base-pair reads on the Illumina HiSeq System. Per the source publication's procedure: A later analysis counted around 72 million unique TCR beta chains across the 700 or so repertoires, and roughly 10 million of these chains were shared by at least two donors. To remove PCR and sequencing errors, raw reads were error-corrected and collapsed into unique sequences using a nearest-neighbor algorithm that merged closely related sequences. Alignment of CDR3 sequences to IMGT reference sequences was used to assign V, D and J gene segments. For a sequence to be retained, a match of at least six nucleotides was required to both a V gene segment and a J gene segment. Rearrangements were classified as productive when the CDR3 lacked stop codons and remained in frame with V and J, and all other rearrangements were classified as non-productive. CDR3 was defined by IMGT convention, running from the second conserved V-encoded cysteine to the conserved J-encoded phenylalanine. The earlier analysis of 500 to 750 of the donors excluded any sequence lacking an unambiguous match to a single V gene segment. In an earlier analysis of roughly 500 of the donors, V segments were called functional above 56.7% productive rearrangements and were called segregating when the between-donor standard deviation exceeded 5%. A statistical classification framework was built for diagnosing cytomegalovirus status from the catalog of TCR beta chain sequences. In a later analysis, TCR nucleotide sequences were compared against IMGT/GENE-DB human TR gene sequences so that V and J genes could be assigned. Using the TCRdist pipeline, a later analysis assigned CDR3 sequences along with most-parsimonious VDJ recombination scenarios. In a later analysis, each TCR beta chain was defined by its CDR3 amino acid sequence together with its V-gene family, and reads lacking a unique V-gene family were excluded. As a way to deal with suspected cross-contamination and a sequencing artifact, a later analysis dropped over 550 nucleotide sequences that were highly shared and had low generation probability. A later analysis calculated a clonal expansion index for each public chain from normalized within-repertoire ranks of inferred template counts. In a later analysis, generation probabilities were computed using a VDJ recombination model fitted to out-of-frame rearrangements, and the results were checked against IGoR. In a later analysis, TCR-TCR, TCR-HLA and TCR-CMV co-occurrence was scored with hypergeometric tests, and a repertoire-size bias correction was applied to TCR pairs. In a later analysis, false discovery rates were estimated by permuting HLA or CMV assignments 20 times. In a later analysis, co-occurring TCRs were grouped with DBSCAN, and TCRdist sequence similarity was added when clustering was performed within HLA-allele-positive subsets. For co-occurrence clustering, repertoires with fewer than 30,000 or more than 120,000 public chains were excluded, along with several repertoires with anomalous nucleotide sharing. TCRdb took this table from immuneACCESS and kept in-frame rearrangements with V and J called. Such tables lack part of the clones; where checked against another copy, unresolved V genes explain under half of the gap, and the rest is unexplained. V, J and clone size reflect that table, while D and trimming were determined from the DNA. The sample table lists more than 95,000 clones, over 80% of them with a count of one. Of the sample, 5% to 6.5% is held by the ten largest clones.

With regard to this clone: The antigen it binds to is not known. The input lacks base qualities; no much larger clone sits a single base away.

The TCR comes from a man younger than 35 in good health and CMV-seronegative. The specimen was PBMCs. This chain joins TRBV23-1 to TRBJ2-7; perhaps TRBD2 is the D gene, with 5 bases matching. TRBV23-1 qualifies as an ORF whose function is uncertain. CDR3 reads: CASSQSEVLPSYEQYF. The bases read TGCGCCAGCAGTCAATCGGAGGTTCTCCCTTCCTACGAGCAGTACTTC.